The 29 T cell receptor beta chains below were found in one sample sequenced in a study of beta chain features in type 1 diabetes. The study, taken as a whole, reports: Shortening of TCRB CDR3s, moderate but significant, appeared in all four CD4+ subsets of Type 1 diabetes patients.

Expressed TCRB transcripts were sequenced because the entire RNA isolate underwent reverse transcription. Libraries were prepared by immunoSEQ multiplex PCR; TCRdb keeps only in-frame clonotypes and omits some of them. This table has 300,000 to 350,000 clones, roughly 9% appearing once. These receptors have no identified antigens. Material: central memory CD4+ T cells from blood. The source is a young man with type 1 diabetes.

The chain combines TRBV18 with TRBJ1-1; D possibly corresponds to TRBD1 (6 bases). Per the germline V gene, CDR1 is KGHSH and CDR2 is LQKENI. The CDR3 has 15 amino acids. Trimming pared 5 bases from V and 1 base from J, leaving 14 bases between. The chain's CDR3 is CASSIQGHENTEAFF. DNA of the CDR3: TGTGCCAGCTCAATACAGGGCCACGAGAACACTGAAGCTTTCTTT.

As for this clone: The sample has other DNA sequences that encode this CDR3 too. The CDR3 DNA sequence: TGTGCCTGGAGTGTACGGAACACCGGGGAGCTGTTTTTT. Encoded protein: CAWSVRNTGELFF. The chain links TRBV30 to TRBJ2-2; the D is unclear. CDR1 GTSNPN and CDR2 SVGIG come from the germline V gene (reference sequence). The CDR3 sequence is 13 residues long. V lost 0 bases and J lost 1, with 3 bases in between. Looking up the rest from reference TRBV30 and TRBJ2-2 gives the full variable domain: SQTIHQWPATLVQPVGSPLSLECTVEGTSNPNLYWYRQAAGRGLQLLFYSVGIGQISSEVPQNLSASRPQDRQFILSSKKLLLSDSGFYLCAWSVRNTGELFFGEGSRLTVL.

This clone occurred a few times. The chain joins TRBV4-3 to TRBJ1-2; D is uncertain. The CDR3 is 15 residues long. Germline V lookup: CDR1 LGHNA, CDR2 YSLEER. Trimming stripped 0 bases from V and 1 base from J, with 9 bases between. The CDR3 DNA is TGCGCCAGCAGCCAAGAAGTCGCCATTAACTATGGCTACACCTTC. Its translation: CASSQEVAINYGYTF.

The V call is TRBV14, the J call TRBJ2-5, with D tentatively TRBD2 (5 bases). Trimming stripped 0 bases from V and 4 bases from J, with 12 bases between. CDR3 length equals 15 residues. From germline, CDR1 is SGHDN and CDR2 FVKESK. This CDR3 is CASSQETRGTETQYF. The CDR3 nucleotides read TGTGCCAGCAGCCAAGAAACCCGGGGTACAGAGACCCAGTACTTC.

This clone appeared a few times. V gene TRBV7-2 combines with J gene TRBJ1-6; TRBD1 might be the D (5 bases). V lost 1 base, J lost 6 bases, and 7 bases lay in between. Germline-derived CDR1 and CDR2 are SGHTA and FQGNSA. CDR3 length: 14 residues. The CDR3: CASSLGDLNSPLHF. The CDR3 DNA reads as TGTGCCAGCAGCTTAGGGGACCTTAATTCACCCCTCCACTTT.

The chain is built from TRBV18 and TRBJ1-3, with TRBD1 as a possible D gene (6 bases). The V gene lost 5 bases and the J gene lost 4 bases, with 12 bases spanning the gap. The CDR3 runs 14 residues. CDR1 is KGHSH and CDR2 is LQKENI in the germline V gene. This CDR3 is CASSRDTAGNTIYF. CDR3 coding DNA: TGTGCCAGCTCAAGGGACACAGCAGGAAACACCATATATTTT.

V and J are TRBV7-2 and TRBJ1-5; a weak D match, TRBD1 (6 bases). Trimming took 1 base from V and 3 from J, leaving 10 bases between them. This CDR3 is built from 15 residues. Germline V gene data show CDR1 as SGHTA and CDR2 as FQGNSA. The CDR3 loop is CASSLEGQTNQPQHF. The CDR3 coding sequence is TGTGCCAGCAGCTTAGAAGGACAGACCAATCAGCCCCAGCATTTT.

The CDR3 DNA follows: TGTGCCAGCTCACCACCCGAACAGCGGGAGCTGTTTTTT. Its protein is CASSPPEQRELFF. The gene calls are TRBV18 and TRBJ2-2; D gene uncertain. The CDR3 is 13 amino acids. The germline V and J ends were trimmed by 0 bases and 9 bases, with 8 bases remaining between them. Germline V lookup: CDR1 KGHSH, CDR2 LQKENI.

J is TRBJ2-7 and V is TRBV28, with D possibly TRBD1 on 6 matching bases. Germline-derived CDR1 and CDR2 are MDHEN and SYDVKM. This CDR3 has 15 amino acids. V was trimmed by 6 bases and J by 5 bases, leaving 20 bases between them. CDR3 sequence reads: CASSRLGQGRNEQYF. The DNA of the CDR3 is TGTGCCAGCAGCCGCCTGGGTCAGGGGCGCAACGAGCAGTACTTC.

This clone was seen more than once but under ten times. This chain joins TRBV19 and TRBJ2-6, with D possibly being TRBD1 or TRBD2 (5 bases each). From germline, CDR1 is LNHDA and CDR2 SQIVND (reference sequence). The germline V and J ends were trimmed by 6 bases and 0 bases, with 15 bases remaining between them. The CDR3 is 17 amino acids. CDR3 DNA sequence: TGTGCCAGTAGCCCCGGGACGGGGTTCTCTGGGGCCAACGTCCTGACTTTC. Its protein product is CASSPGTGFSGANVLTF. The full variable domain, rest sourced from reference TRBV19 and TRBJ2-6, is DGGITQSPKYLFRKEGQNVTLSCEQNLNHDAMYWYRQDPGQGLRLIYYSQIVNDFQKGDIAEGYSVSREKKESFPLTVTSAQKNPTAFYLCASSPGTGFSGANVLTFGAGSRLTVL.

The rearrangement links TRBV12-1 to TRBJ2-5; TRBD1, the D gene given by the table, was not confirmed from the DNA. TRBV12-1 is given as a pseudogene. There are 17 residues in the CDR3. The CDR3 coding sequence is TGTGCCAGCAGCTTTGCCCAGAGGACAGGGCGTCAAGAGACCCAGTACTTC. It codes for CASSFAQRTGRQETQYF.

This clone was seen once. The chain uses TRBV28 and TRBJ2-5, with D possibly being TRBD2 (5 bases). Germline V gene lookup returns CDR1 MDHEN and CDR2 SYDVKM. Trimming removed 5 bases at V and 7 bases at J, with 17 bases between. The CDR3 sequence is 14 residues long. Written as DNA, the CDR3 is TGTGCCAGCAGTCCAACTCTAGCCGTATCGACCCAGTACTTC. Translation: CASSPTLAVSTQYF.

V gene TRBV19 combines with J gene TRBJ2-3; possibly TRBD1 for D (6 bases). Trimming pared 3 bases from V and 2 bases from J, leaving 9 bases between. Germline loops: CDR1 LNHDA, CDR2 SQIVND (reference sequence). The CDR3 consists of 14 residues. CDR3 DNA: TGTGCCAGTAGTATGGGACAAAACACAGATACGCAGTATTTT. It encodes CASSMGQNTDTQYF.

A few counts support this clone. Since a much larger clone is just one base distant, this may be a read error. The chain uses TRBV7-8 and TRBJ2-5; D uncertain. Germline CDR1 is SGHVS and CDR2 is FQNEAQ. There are 12 residues in the CDR3. The ends were cut back, 4 bases at V and 1 base at J, with 4 bases in the middle. The CDR3 region is CASSSSQETQYF. The CDR3 DNA is TGTGCCAGCAGCTCGTCCCAAGAGACCCAGTACTTC.

Only a few counts were recorded for this clone. The chain combines TRBV5-1 with TRBJ1-1; 10 positions match TRBD1. Per germline, CDR1 SGHRS and CDR2 YFSETQ. V lost 6 bases, J lost 4 bases, and 6 bases stayed unmatched. This CDR3 has 14 amino acids. CDR3 residues: CASTRQGAGTEAFF. CDR3 DNA: TGCGCCAGCACCCGACAGGGGGCCGGCACTGAAGCTTTCTTT.

In this sample, this clone turned up a few times. The chain recombines TRBV11-2 with TRBJ2-5; the match to TRBD1 covers 10 bases. The CDR3 contains 16 residues. V shed 5 bases, J shed 9 bases, and the junction held 15 bases outside the gene matches. Germline V gene data show CDR1 as SGHAT and CDR2 as FQNNGV. In DNA, the CDR3 is TGTGCCAGCAGCCCAATCGTGGGACAGGGGTATGGGGCCCAGTACTTC. Translated: CASSPIVGQGYGAQYF.

This sequence joins TRBV19 and TRBJ1-2; maybe TRBD1 (6 bases). The CDR3 spans 13 residues. The V and J ends lost 5 bases and 7 bases respectively, with 14 bases between them. CDR1 and CDR2 from the germline V gene are LNHDA and SQIVND (reference sequence). This chain's CDR3 is CASSPRDIAGYTF. CDR3 sequence (DNA): TGTGCCAGTAGTCCGAGGGACATAGCTGGCTACACCTTC.

Only a few counts were recorded for this clone. The V gene is TRBV11-2, the J gene TRBJ1-2; 7 bases fit TRBD1. With 5 bases clipped from V and 3 bases from J, the junction kept 12 bases outside the gene matches. Germline assignment: CDR1 SGHAT and CDR2 FQNNGV. This CDR3 has 16 residues. DNA of the CDR3: TGTGCCAGCAGCCCGTGGGACAGTTTGATCGACTATGGCTACACCTTC. This encodes CASSPWDSLIDYGYTF.

The chain links TRBV6-1 to TRBJ1-2; tentatively, D is TRBD1 (5 bases). The CDR3 sequence is 14 residues long. CDR1 is MNHNS, CDR2 SASEGT, per germline. V was cut by 3 bases and J by 7 bases, with 15 bases left in between. The CDR3 nucleotides read TGTGCCAGCAGTGAGGGACTGGGGCCTCGTGGCTACACCTTC. Amino acids: CASSEGLGPRGYTF.

This clone was seen a handful of times. The genes are TRBV7-8 and TRBJ2-5, with a weak D call TRBD1 (5 bases). Trimming removed 5 bases at V and 2 bases at J, with 21 bases between. The germline gives CDR1 SGHVS, CDR2 FQNEAQ. The length of the CDR3 is 17 residues. The CDR3 DNA reads TGTGCCAGCAGCCGCCACCTCCAGGGAATAGGACAAGAGACCCAGTACTTC. Protein product: CASSRHLQGIGQETQYF.

This clone was detected a few times. This chain links TRBV7-8 with TRBJ2-2; 16 bases are shared with TRBD2. With 5 bases clipped from V and 0 bases from J, the junction kept 3 bases outside the gene matches. The CDR3 consists of 18 residues. Germline V gene lookup returns CDR1 SGHVS and CDR2 FQNEAQ. The chain's CDR3 is CASSPGTSGGANTGELFF. CDR3 coding DNA: TGTGCCAGCAGCCCCGGGACTAGCGGGGGGGCGAACACCGGGGAGCTGTTTTTT.

This chain uses TRBV30 with TRBJ2-1; perhaps TRBD1 as D (5 bases). This CDR3 has 13 residues. Deletions cut 2 bases from V and 10 bases from J, with 15 bases between. Germline CDR1 is GTSNPN and CDR2 is SVGIG (reference sequence). CDR3 in amino acids: CAWSRELAGEQFF. Written as DNA, the CDR3 is TGTGCCTGGAGTCGAGAACTCGCAGGGGAGCAGTTCTTC.

V usage is TRBV6-6 and J usage is TRBJ1-2; no firm D call. The germline V and J ends were trimmed by 6 bases and 2 bases, with 13 bases remaining between them. CDR3 length: 14 amino acids. The germline gives CDR1 MNHNY, CDR2 SVGAGI (reference sequence). The CDR3 sequence: CASRTYEGNYGYTF. CDR3 DNA: TGTGCCAGCAGGACATACGAAGGGAACTATGGCTACACCTTC.

J is TRBJ2-2 and V is TRBV7-9, with TRBD1 identical over 9 bases. Germline V gene lookup returns CDR1 SEHNR and CDR2 FQNEAQ (reference sequence). The junction had 6 bases not matched to a gene; V was cut back by 3 bases and J by 4 bases. CDR3 length equals 16 residues. CDR3 in DNA: TGTGCCAGCAGCTTCCTAGGACAGGGGTTCACCGGGGAGCTGTTTTTT. Its translation: CASSFLGQGFTGELFF.

The J gene is TRBJ2-3, the V gene TRBV9; D might be TRBD1 (5 bases). The V end lost 3 bases, the J end lost 2 bases, and 13 bases lay between the germline ends. This CDR3 has 15 residues. Germline V gene data show CDR1 as SGDLS and CDR2 as YYNGEE. In DNA, the CDR3 is TGTGCCAGCAGCGGAACAGGCGTTTCCACAGATACGCAGTATTTT. Protein sequence: CASSGTGVSTDTQYF.

This clone was observed a handful of times. The V call is TRBV7-2, the J call TRBJ2-2; D remains ambiguous. CDR3 size: 15 residues. Germline values: CDR1 SGHTA, CDR2 FQGNSA. Trimming removed 2 bases at V and 1 base at J, with 8 bases between. The CDR3 DNA follows: TGTGCCAGCAGCTTACTTGGACGGAACACCGGGGAGCTGTTTTTT. It yields the protein CASSLLGRNTGELFF.

This CDR3 is CASSLPRAGGTDTQYF. The DNA for the CDR3 is TGTGCCAGCAGCTTGCCCCGAGCGGGGGGAACAGATACGCAGTATTTT. This chain links TRBV5-6 with TRBJ2-3; 9 nucleotides align to TRBD2. CDR1 SGHDT and CDR2 YYEEEE come from the germline V gene. The CDR3 sequence is 16 residues long. The ends lost 1 base at V and 3 bases at J; junction bases unmatched: 6.

The V gene is TRBV19, the J gene TRBJ2-2; no reliable D call. CDR1 is LNHDA and CDR2 is SQIVND in the germline V gene (reference sequence). V lost 6 bases and J 3 bases, leaving 11 bases between the germline ends. This CDR3 spans 14 amino acids. CDR3 sequence: CASSPTAYTGELFF. Here the CDR3 DNA reads TGTGCCAGTAGCCCCACTGCTTACACCGGGGAGCTGTTTTTT.

This clone has just a few counts. This chain links TRBV18 with TRBJ2-7; 11 nucleotides line up with TRBD1. This CDR3 is 15 amino acids long. After removal of 4 bases from V and 7 bases from J, the junction contained 9 bases not matched to a gene. Germline CDR1 reads KGHSH; CDR2 reads LQKENI. The CDR3 bases are TGTGCCAGCTCACAAGGACAGGGGGCTACATGGGAGCAGTACTTC. Protein: CASSQGQGATWEQYF.